The rows below give T cell receptor beta chains drawn from one sample of a study of tumor-infiltrating lymphocytes in localized non-small cell lung cancer. Libraries were prepared by immunoSEQ multiplex PCR; TCRdb keeps only in-frame clonotypes and omits some of them. The table has 11,000 to 15,000 clones, 75% to 85% seen once; the top ten hold about a fifth. The sample taken for sequencing was lung tumor tissue. The receptors here all came from a human donor with non-small cell lung cancer. Both conserved end residues are part of each CDR3. The order of the fields is J gene, D gene, V gene, CDR3 protein. The D gene is left open where the match is weak.

TRBJ2-3 | NA | TRBV5-1 | CASALRAGSVGTDTQYF
TRBJ2-3 | TRBD2 | TRBV7-2 | CASSSREADTQYF
TRBJ2-7 | TRBD2 | TRBV7-2 | CASTGLAGGHEQYF
TRBJ1-2 | TRBD1 | TRBV5-1 | CASSRQGEGNYGYTF
TRBJ2-1 | NA | TRBV7-9 | CASSLGDSNEQFF
TRBJ1-1 | NA | TRBV18 | CASSPLLGATTEAFF
TRBJ1-2 | NA | TRBV5-8 | CASSPGNYGYTF
TRBJ1-2 | NA | TRBV10-3 | CAISPSMGGVESYTF
TRBJ1-5 | TRBD1 | TRBV15 | CATSGQGAGNQPQHF
TRBJ2-7 | NA | TRBV20-1 | CSASIYEQYF
TRBJ1-3 | NA | TRBV9 | CASSVDPGPSGNTIYF
TRBJ2-7 | NA | TRBV18 | CASSPPSVGEQYF
TRBJ2-7 | TRBD1 | TRBV28 | CASSSTRTGGSYEQYF
TRBJ1-2 | TRBD1 | TRBV6-1 | CASRETLLLGQGVGYTF
TRBJ2-5 | NA | TRBV11-2 | CASSSSDWYQETQYF
TRBJ2-3 | NA | TRBV30 | CAWSVPGPSHGTQYF
TRBJ2-1 | NA | TRBV5-5 | CASSLDQDYNEQFF
TRBJ1-5 | TRBD1 | TRBV7-8 | CASSLTGGRGQPQHF
TRBJ2-3 | TRBD2 | TRBV5-1 | CASSFSGDPSTDTQYF
TRBJ1-1 | NA | TRBV28 | CASSLTASTEAFF
TRBJ1-1 | NA | TRBV6-5 | CASSYRGTENTEAFF
TRBJ1-2 | NA | TRBV18 | CASSTAPRGGYTF
TRBJ1-5 | NA | TRBV7-9 | CASSTRRGQPQHF
TRBJ2-7 | TRBD1 | TRBV4-1 | CASSRHVQGASYEQYF
TRBJ2-5 | NA | TRBV10-3 | CAISDPIDQETQYF
TRBJ2-2 | NA | TRBV19 | CASSITPGEELFF
TRBJ1-1 | NA | TRBV2 | CASGEGGTNTEAFF
TRBJ2-7 | NA | TRBV6-1 | CASRSGLLGTYEQYF
TRBJ2-6 | NA | TRBV7-2 | CAEQGSWHGANVLTF
TRBJ2-7 | NA | TRBV5-4 | CASSSWGSGGYEQYF
TRBJ1-6 | NA | TRBV9 | CASARREGAYNSPLHF
TRBJ1-5 | NA | TRBV30 | CAWSAGILNQPQHF
TRBJ2-1 | TRBD1 | TRBV10-3 | CAISDRTGGDEQFF
TRBJ2-2 | TRBD1 | TRBV4-2 | CASSQEARGLNTGELFF
TRBJ2-5 | TRBD2 | TRBV2 | CASLAGETQYF
TRBJ2-2 | TRBD2 | TRBV28 | CASSFLAGSGELFF